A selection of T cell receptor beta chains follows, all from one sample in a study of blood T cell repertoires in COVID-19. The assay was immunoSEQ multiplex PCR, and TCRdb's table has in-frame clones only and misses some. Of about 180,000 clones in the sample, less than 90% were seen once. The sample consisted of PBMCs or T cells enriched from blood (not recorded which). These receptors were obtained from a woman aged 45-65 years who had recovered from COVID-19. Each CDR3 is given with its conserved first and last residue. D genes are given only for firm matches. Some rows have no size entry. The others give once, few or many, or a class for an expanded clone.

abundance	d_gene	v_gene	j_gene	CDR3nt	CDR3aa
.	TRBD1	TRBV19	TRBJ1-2	TGTGCCAGTATTGACAGGGGGCACGTCTATGGCTACACCTTC	CASIDRGHVYGYTF
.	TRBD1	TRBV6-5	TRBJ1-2	TGTGCCAGCAGCCACCCACAGGGGAACTATGGCTACACCTTC	CASSHPQGNYGYTF
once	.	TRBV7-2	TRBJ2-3	TGTGCCAGCAGCTCCCGACATGGGGCCTCAGGGGGGACAGATACGCAGTATTTT	CASSSRHGASGGTDTQYF
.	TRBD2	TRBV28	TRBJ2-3	TGTGCCAGCAGTTTAGCGGGAGGCGAAGATACGCAGTATTTT	CASSLAGGEDTQYF
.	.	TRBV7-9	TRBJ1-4	TGTGCCAGCAGCTTAGGGACAGATAATGAAAAACTGTTTTTT	CASSLGTDNEKLFF
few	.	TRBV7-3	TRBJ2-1	TGTGCCAGCAGCTTAACCCCCGGGAGTTACAATGAGCAGTTCTTC	CASSLTPGSYNEQFF
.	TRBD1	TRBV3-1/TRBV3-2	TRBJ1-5	TGTGCCAGCAGCCAATCGACAGGGGGCGCCTTGGATCAGCCCCAGCATTTT	CASSQSTGGALDQPQHF
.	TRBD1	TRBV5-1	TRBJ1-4	TGCGCCAGCAGCTTGGCAAGGGGGCGTAATGAAAAACTGTTTTTT	CASSLARGRNEKLFF
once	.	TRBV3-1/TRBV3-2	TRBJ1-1	TGTGCCAGCAGCCAAGGGGTCGGGTCCACTGAAGCTTTCTTT	CASSQGVGSTEAFF
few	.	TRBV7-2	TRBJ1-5	TGTGCCAGCAGCGCGGGATCCCCCGGGAAACAGCCCCAGCATTTT	CASSAGSPGKQPQHF
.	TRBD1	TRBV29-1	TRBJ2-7	TGCAGCGTTGAAGATGCCCACGGGACAGGGTACGAGCAGTACTTC	CSVEDAHGTGYEQYF
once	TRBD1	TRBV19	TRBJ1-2	TGTGCCTCCGGACAGGCGGGGTATACTAACTATGGCTACACCTTC	CASGQAGYTNYGYTF
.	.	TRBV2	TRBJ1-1	TGTGCCAGCAGTTCAGGGTACAACACTGAAGCTTTCTTT	CASSSGYNTEAFF
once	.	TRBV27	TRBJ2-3	TGTGCCAGCAGTTTACTGCGGGGGCGTACAGATACGCAGTATTTT	CASSLLRGRTDTQYF
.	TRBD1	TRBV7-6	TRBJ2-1	TGTGCCAGCAGCTTAAGGGGACAGGGGGCAATTAGCTCCTACAATGAGCAGTTCTTC	CASSLRGQGAISSYNEQFF
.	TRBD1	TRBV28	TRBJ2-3	TGTGCCAACTCAAAGACAGGGGGGTCAGATACGCAGTATTTT	CANSKTGGSDTQYF
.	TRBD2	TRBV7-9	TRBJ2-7	TGTGCCAGCAGCTTAGATAGCGGGAGGAACGAGCAGTACTTC	CASSLDSGRNEQYF
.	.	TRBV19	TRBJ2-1	TGTGCCAGTAGACTCTTGGGGAGGACTTCCTACAATGAGCAGTTCTTC	CASRLLGRTSYNEQFF
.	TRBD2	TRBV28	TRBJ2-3	TGTGCCAGCAGTAAAATAGCGGGAGGGCCAACAGATACGCAGTATTTT	CASSKIAGGPTDTQYF
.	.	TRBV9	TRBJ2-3	TGTGCCAGCAGCATCCCACACAGGGATGGGACAGATACGCAGTATTTT	CASSIPHRDGTDTQYF
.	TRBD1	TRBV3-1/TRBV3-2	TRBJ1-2	TGTGCCAGCAGCCAAAGTAGGACAGGGGGCGTCTATGGCTACACCTTC	CASSQSRTGGVYGYTF
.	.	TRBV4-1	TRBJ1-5	TGCGCCAGCAGCCAAGATCCTCTGGGGGGCCAGCATTTT	CASSQDPLGGQHF
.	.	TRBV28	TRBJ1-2	TGTGCCAGCAGTTTGGAGACTAGAAACTATGGCTACACCTTC	CASSLETRNYGYTF
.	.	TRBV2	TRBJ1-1	TGTGCCAGCAGACGCCCAGGAGGCACTGAAGCTTTCTTT	CASRRPGGTEAFF
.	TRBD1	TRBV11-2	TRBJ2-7	TGTGCCAGCAGTTCCGGAAGGACAGGGGGCTCCTACGAGCAGTACTTC	CASSSGRTGGSYEQYF
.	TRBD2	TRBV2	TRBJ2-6	TGTGCCAGCAGTCTGACTAGCGGGAGGCTCTCTGGGGCCAACGTCCTGACTTTC	CASSLTSGRLSGANVLTF
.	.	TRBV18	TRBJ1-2	TGTGCCAGCTCACCCCTCCAAGGGAGCAGGGGCCTCTCTAACTATGGCTACACCTTC	CASSPLQGSRGLSNYGYTF
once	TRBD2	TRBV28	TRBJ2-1	TGTGCCAGCAGACCGGGACTAGCGGGTATAAATGAGCAGTTCTTC	CASRPGLAGINEQFF
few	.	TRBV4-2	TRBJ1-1	TGTGCCAGCAGCCAACTCTCGGGAGAAGCTTTCTTT	CASSQLSGEAFF
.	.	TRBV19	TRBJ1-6	TGTGCCAGTAACCCCACGGGTTCTTCACCCCTCCACTTT	CASNPTGSSPLHF